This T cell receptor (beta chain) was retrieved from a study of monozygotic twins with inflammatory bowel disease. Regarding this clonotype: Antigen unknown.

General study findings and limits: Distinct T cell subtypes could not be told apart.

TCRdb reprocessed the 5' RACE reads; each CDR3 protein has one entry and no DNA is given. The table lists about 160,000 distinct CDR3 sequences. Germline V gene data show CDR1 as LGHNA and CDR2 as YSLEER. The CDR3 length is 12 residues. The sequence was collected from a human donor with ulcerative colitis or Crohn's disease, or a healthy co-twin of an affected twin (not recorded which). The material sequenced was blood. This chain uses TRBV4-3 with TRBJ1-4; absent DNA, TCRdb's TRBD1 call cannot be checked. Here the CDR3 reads CASSRIGEKLFF.